Listed here are 24 T cell receptor beta chains from one sample, sequenced in a study of tumor-infiltrating lymphocytes in oesophageal squamous cell carcinoma. TCRdb reprocessed the PCR reads via MiXCR and lists one record per CDR3 protein. The table includes some 22,000 distinct CDR3 sequences, 36% detected once. Source material: esophageal tumor tissue. The receptors shown here come from a male donor with esophageal squamous cell carcinoma.

V and J are TRBV5-1 and TRBJ2-3; D remains unclear. Germline CDR1 and CDR2: SGHRS and YFSETQ. V was trimmed by 1 base and J by 4 bases, leaving 7 bases between them. This CDR3 has 13 residues. In nucleotides, the CDR3 is TGCGCCAGCAGCTTGCCGGGCGCAGATACGCAGTATTTT. It translates to CASSLPGADTQYF.

The sample holds many counts of this clonotype. The chain combines TRBV5-3 with TRBJ2-7; tentative D call: TRBD1 (5 bases). TRBV5-3 is an ORF; its function is uncertain. The CDR3 runs 15 residues. V was shortened by 2 bases and J by 4 bases, with 16 bases between the two germline ends. In DNA form, the CDR3 reads TGTGCCAGAAGCTTCTCGAAGGGGCAACCGTACGAGCAGTACTTC. Amino acids: CARSFSKGQPYEQYF.

The V call is TRBV7-2, the J call TRBJ2-5; 11 bases align to TRBD2. Judging by the DNA end, TRBJ2-7 fits better; the J call may be wrong. The CDR3 runs 14 residues. Germline values: CDR1 SGHTA, CDR2 FQGNSA. The CDR3 nucleotides are TGTGCCAGCAGCTTAACTAGCGGGAGACACGAGCAGTACTTC. Translation gives CASSLTSGRHEQYF.

This chain joins TRBV7-9 and TRBJ2-6; D is undetermined. Judging by the DNA end, TRBJ2-5 fits better; the J call may be wrong. The CDR3 runs 13 residues. Germline lookup yields CDR1 SEHNR and CDR2 FQNEAQ (reference sequence). CDR3 nucleotide sequence: TGTGCCAGCAAGCCCGAGTACCAAGAGACCCAGTACTTC. Amino acids: CASKPEYQETQYF.

A remark on this clonotype: A read error is likely, as this CDR3 ends without the conserved phenylalanine or tryptophan. The limits of the CDR3 on the DNA are not certain, so only TCRdb's listed CDR3 is given. V gene TRBV7-2 combines with J gene TRBJ2-6. The CDR3 numbers 8 amino acids, ends counted. CDR1 is SGHTA and CDR2 is FQGNSA in the germline V gene. The CDR3 loop reads CASSLNRG.

The rearrangement uses TRBV11-1 and TRBJ2-6; 7 bases align to TRBD2. Germline V gene lookup returns CDR1 SGHAT and CDR2 FQDESV (reference sequence). The V and J ends lost 3 bases and 3 bases, in that order; junction bases with no gene match: 2. The CDR3 runs 15 residues. CDR3 region: CASSFRTSGANVLTF. For the CDR3, the DNA is TGTGCCAGCAGCTTCCGGACTAGTGGGGCCAACGTCCTGACTTTC.

This clonotype was recorded many times. The genes are TRBV5-6 and TRBJ1-1; maybe TRBD1 (6 bases). V gave up 0 bases and J gave up 0 bases, with 9 bases separating them. CDR3 length: 15 residues. In germline, CDR1 is SGHDT, CDR2 YYEEEE. CDR3 residues: CASSLVGQMNTEAFF. The CDR3 coding sequence is TGTGCCAGCAGCTTGGTTGGACAGATGAACACTGAAGCTTTCTTT.

This clonotype was picked up one time. This sequence joins TRBV14 and TRBJ2-1, with 9 bases matching TRBD2. The V and J ends lost 4 bases and 12 bases, in that order; junction bases with no gene match: 28. The length of the CDR3 is 20 residues. From germline, CDR1 is SGHDN and CDR2 FVKESK. The CDR3 DNA sequence: TGTGCCAGCAGCCCCCTGTTTGGTAGCGGGAGAGGGAAGTACACAGATACGCAGTTCTTC. Encoded protein: CASSPLFGSGRGKYTDTQFF.

This clonotype was seen repeatedly, ten times or more. The chain couples TRBV18 to TRBJ1-2, with unresolved D. In germline, CDR1 is KGHSH, CDR2 LQKENI. V shed 5 bases and J shed 7 bases, with 14 bases lying between them. The CDR3 runs 13 residues. The CDR3 is CASSEGMFSGYTF. Here the CDR3 DNA reads TGTGCCAGCTCAGAGGGAATGTTCTCTGGCTACACCTTC.

The chain joins TRBV6-2 or TRBV6-3 to TRBJ2-5; a weak D match, TRBD2 (5 bases). The CDR3 runs 15 residues. V lost 4 bases to trimming and J lost 11 bases, with 23 bases between them. Germline loops: CDR1 MNHEY, CDR2 SVGEGT. DNA for the CDR3: TGTGCCAGCAGTTTGGACTTTTCTCCCTACAATGAGCAGTACTTC. Its translation: CASSLDFSPYNEQYF.

V and J are TRBV11-3 and TRBJ2-1; tentatively, D is TRBD2 (5 bases). With 4 bases removed from V and 4 bases from J, the gap between germline ends came to 11 bases. CDR3 length equals 14 residues. The germline CDR1 and CDR2 sequences are SGHNT and YENEEA. CDR3 nucleotides: TGTGCCAGCAGCTCCACGGAGGATTACAATGAGCAGTTCTTC. Translation gives CASSSTEDYNEQFF.

This clonotype was seen ten or more times. The chain joins TRBV4-1 to TRBJ1-1; 8 positions agree with TRBD1. Germline V gives CDR1 MGHRA, CDR2 YSYEKL. CDR3 length equals 15 residues. J lost 0 bases, V lost 4 bases, and 4 bases had no gene match. The CDR3 nucleotides read TGCGCCAGCAGCCTCCGACAGGGGTTGAACACTGAAGCTTTCTTT. Protein product: CASSLRQGLNTEAFF.

The CDR3 loop reads CASSLLYTGELFF. CDR3 nucleotide sequence: TGTGCCAGCAGTTTATTGTATACCGGGGAGCTGTTTTTT. The chain uses TRBV28 and TRBJ1-1; D gene unclear. The end of the DNA fits TRBJ2-2 better, so the J call may be wrong. The CDR3 covers 13 residues. Germline V gene sequence: CDR1 MDHEN, CDR2 SYDVKM.

The V gene is TRBV7-4, the J gene TRBJ2-1, with 10 positions matching TRBD1. The CDR3 has 14 amino acids. Per germline, CDR1 SGHVT and CDR2 SQSDAQ. V was pared by 7 bases and J by 7 bases, with 7 bases of the junction left unmatched. CDR3 loop: CASISTGGSNEQFF. Here the CDR3 DNA reads TGTGCCAGCATCTCGACAGGGGGCTCTAATGAGCAGTTCTTC.

As to this clonotype: The missing conserved phenylalanine or tryptophan at the end of this CDR3 makes a read error likely. The chain has TRBV28 and TRBJ2-1; 7 positions match TRBD2. The CDR3 has 15 residues. CDR1 and CDR2 from the germline V gene are MDHEN and SYDVKM. Trimming removed 3 bases from V and 4 bases from J; junction bases left unmatched: 6. The CDR3 DNA follows: TGTGCCAGCAGTTTGGGGGGGAGTACTTACAATGAGCAGTTCTTA. It is translated as CASSLGGSTYNEQFL.

This clonotype was seen at least ten times. The chain carries TRBV28 and TRBJ2-1, with 9 nucleotides matching TRBD2. The V segment lost 6 bases and the J segment 0 bases; nucleotides outside the gene matches: 9. CDR3 length: 17 amino acids. Germline V lookup: CDR1 MDHEN, CDR2 SYDVKM. The CDR3 sequence: CASSRRLAASSYNEQFF. The CDR3 nucleotides are TGTGCCAGCAGCCGCAGACTAGCGGCCAGCTCCTACAATGAGCAGTTCTTC. The full variable domain, completed using reference TRBV28 and TRBJ2-1, is DVKVTQSSRYLVKRTGEKVFLECVQDMDHENMFWYRQDPGLGLRLIYFSYDVKMKEKGDIPEGYSVSREKKERFSLILESASTNQTSMYLCASSRRLAASSYNEQFFGPGTRLTVL.

Ten or more counts support this clonotype. CDR3 coding DNA: TGTGCCAGCAGCGCGTCCTACGAGCAGTACTTC. Its translation: CASSASYEQYF. V usage is TRBV27 and J usage is TRBJ2-7; D is uncertain. V was cut by 6 bases and J by 1 base, with 4 bases left in between. CDR3 length: 11 residues. Germline CDR1 reads MNHEY; CDR2 reads SMNVEV (reference sequence).

This sequence joins TRBV7-2 and TRBJ2-5; D uncertain. TRBJ2-1 matches the DNA end more closely, so the J call is doubtful. The CDR3 totals 14 residues. CDR1 is SGHTA, CDR2 FQGNSA, per germline. CDR3 bases: TGTGCCAGCAGCTATGAATATTCCTACAATGAGCAGTTCTTC. Residues: CASSYEYSYNEQFF.

The genes are TRBV7-3 and TRBJ2-3; no clear D. Trimming pared 4 bases from V and 9 bases from J, leaving 11 bases between. This CDR3 has 12 residues. Germline loops: CDR1 SGHTA, CDR2 FQGTGA. The DNA of the CDR3 is TGTGCCAGCAGCTCTCCGTTAGGGACGCAGTATTTT. This encodes CASSSPLGTQYF. The entire variable domain, with the rest obtained from reference TRBV7-3 and TRBJ2-3, is as follows: GAGVSQTPSNKVTEKGKYVELRCDPISGHTALYWYRQSLGQGPEFLIYFQGTGAADDSGLPNDRFFAVRPEGSVSTLKIQRTERGDSAVYLCASSSPLGTQYFGPGTRLTVL.

Concerning this clonotype: A read error may explain this, as a much larger clone is one base away. This chain links TRBV13 with TRBJ2-1; the D gene could be TRBD1 or TRBD2 (5 bases each). The DNA end favors TRBJ2-7, so the J call may be wrong. CDR3 length equals 13 residues. CDR1 is PRHDT and CDR2 is FYEKMQ in the germline V gene (reference sequence). Here the CDR3 reads CASSLASDNEQYF. As DNA, the CDR3 is TGTGCCAGCAGCCTAGCCTCGGACAATGAGCAGTACTTC.

As concerns this clonotype: An end of the junction does not agree with germline; a read error may underlie this. The rearrangement joins TRBV25-1 to TRBJ2-7; tentative D call: TRBD1 (5 bases). The CDR3 is 12 amino acids. Germline V CDR1 and CDR2: MGHDK, SYGVNS. CDR3 bases: TGTGCCAGCAGTGACAGGGTGTTTGGGCAGTACTTT. The encoded protein is CASSDRVFGQYF.

The chain carries TRBV7-2 and TRBJ2-5; 11 nucleotides align to TRBD2. V trimming: 5 bases; J trimming: 13 bases; junction bases outside the gene matches: 24. This CDR3 has 18 residues. Germline V gene lookup returns CDR1 SGHTA and CDR2 FQGNSA. The DNA of the CDR3 is TGTGCCAGCAGCCCGGGACTAGCGGAGGGGTCTAGCACCGGGGAGCTGTACTTC. It codes for CASSPGLAEGSSTGELYF.

The rearrangement joins TRBV29-1 to TRBJ2-5; D remains ambiguous. The end of the DNA is better explained by TRBJ2-1, so the J call may be wrong. Looked up from germline, CDR1 is SQVTM and CDR2 is ANQGSEA. This CDR3 is built from 13 residues. The CDR3 DNA follows: TGCAGTTGCGGATCGTGGACGAACAATGAGCAGTTCTTC. Encoded protein: CSCGSWTNNEQFF.

This clonotype was detected many times. J is TRBJ2-2 and V is TRBV27; 9 nucleotides agree with TRBD1. Germline CDR1 MNHEY, CDR2 SMNVEV (reference sequence). The V and J ends lost 3 bases and 6 bases, in that order; junction bases with no gene match: 11. The CDR3 contains 17 residues. The CDR3 loop reads CASSLGSRRTGAGELFF. The CDR3 DNA is TGTGCCAGCAGTTTGGGATCGAGGCGGACAGGGGCCGGGGAGCTGTTTTTT.